Following are 25 T cell receptor beta chains from one sample sequenced in a study of blood T cell repertoires in COVID-19. The repertoire was sequenced with immunoSEQ multiplex PCR; TCRdb's copy has only in-frame clones and lacks some. The data hold around 50,000 clones, with 60% to 80% observed a single time. Sequenced material: PBMCs or T cells enriched from blood (not recorded which). These receptors were taken from a woman aged 45-65 years with acute COVID-19.

The V and J genes are TRBV7-9 and TRBJ2-3; 9 bases match TRBD1. Germline V gene lookup returns CDR1 SEHNR and CDR2 FQNEAQ (reference sequence). The V gene end was trimmed by 2 bases and the J gene end by 1 base; junction bases not matched to a gene: 10. The CDR3 length is 18 residues. DNA for the CDR3: TGTGCCAGCAGCTTATTAGGCGGGACAGGGTTTGGCACAGATACGCAGTATTTT. Translated: CASSLLGGTGFGTDTQYF.

This chain connects TRBV6-5 to TRBJ2-7; 7 positions agree with TRBD2. CDR1 MNHEY and CDR2 SVGAGI come from the germline V gene. CDR3 length equals 16 residues. V lost 3 bases, J lost 4 bases, and 12 bases stayed unmatched. The CDR3 is CASSYVGGSGAYEQYF. In DNA form, the CDR3 reads TGTGCCAGCAGTTATGTCGGGGGGAGCGGGGCGTACGAGCAGTACTTC.

The gene calls are TRBV9 and TRBJ2-3; D is possibly TRBD1 (6 bases). With 5 bases removed from V and 0 bases from J, the gap between germline ends came to 7 bases. Germline CDR1 SGDLS, CDR2 YYNGEE. The CDR3 has 13 amino acids. The CDR3: CASRGTSTDTQYF. The CDR3 bases are TGTGCCAGCAGGGGGACAAGCACAGATACGCAGTATTTT.

This clone was observed once. The gene calls are TRBV18 and TRBJ2-7; 8 bases agree with TRBD1. V lost 2 bases, J lost 2 bases, and 2 bases stayed unmatched. The germline V gene encodes CDR1 KGHSH and CDR2 LQKENI. There are 14 residues in the CDR3. CDR3 nucleotide sequence: TGTGCCAGCTCACCAAGGACAGGGACCTACGAGCAGTACTTC. It translates to CASSPRTGTYEQYF.

The J gene is TRBJ1-4, the V gene TRBV2, with a weak D call TRBD1 (6 bases). V was cut by 7 bases and J by 12 bases, with 27 bases left in between. The CDR3 is 16 residues long. CDR1 is SNHLY, CDR2 FYNNEI, per germline. The CDR3 loop reads CASKGDEGLETKELFF. The CDR3 region has the DNA TGTGCCAGCAAGGGGGATGAAGGGTTAGAAACGAAGGAACTGTTTTTT.

The chain has TRBV30 and TRBJ1-2, with D perhaps TRBD1 (5 bases). The CDR3 has 14 residues. Looked up from germline, CDR1 is GTSNPN and CDR2 is SVGIG (reference sequence). The V end was cut by 6 bases, the J end by 2 bases, with 16 bases between. Here the CDR3 reads CACSAPGGNYGYTF. For the CDR3, the DNA is TGTGCCTGTTCGGCCCCGGGGGGAAACTATGGCTACACCTTC.

The chain combines TRBV25-1 with TRBJ1-1; D is ambiguous. V shed 2 bases and J shed 1 base, with 17 bases lying between them. The CDR3 runs 17 residues. The germline gives CDR1 MGHDK, CDR2 SYGVNS. CDR3 nucleotide sequence: TGTGCCAGCAGTGAAGTACCTTCGAGACTCAAGAACACTGAAGCTTTCTTT. Its translation is CASSEVPSRLKNTEAFF.

The V and J genes are TRBV19 and TRBJ1-5; 10 bases map to TRBD1. The J segment lost 1 base and the V segment lost 7 bases, leaving 10 bases of the junction unmatched. CDR1 is LNHDA and CDR2 is SQIVND in the germline V gene (reference sequence). The length of the CDR3 is 17 residues. CDR3 bases: TGTGCCAGTACCCCCCGCTCGGGACAGGGGAGCAATCAGCCCCAGCATTTT. Protein product: CASTPRSGQGSNQPQHF.

CDR3 region: CAIRDRSMNTEAFF. In nucleotides, the CDR3 is TGTGCCATCAGGGACAGGTCCATGAACACTGAAGCTTTCTTT. This sequence joins TRBV10-3 and TRBJ1-1; 7 nucleotides line up with TRBD1. CDR3 length equals 14 residues. Germline CDR1 ENHRY, CDR2 SYGVKD. J lost 0 bases, V lost 6 bases, and 4 bases had no gene match.

V is TRBV5-4 and J is TRBJ2-3; 13 nucleotides line up with TRBD2. The CDR3 is 17 residues long. The junction had 2 bases not matched to a gene; V was cut back by 1 base and J by 0 bases. Per germline, CDR1 SGHNT and CDR2 YYREEE (reference sequence). CDR3 DNA sequence: TGTGCCAGCAGCTTGACTAGCGGGGGGGGGAGCACAGATACGCAGTATTTT. Translation: CASSLTSGGGSTDTQYF.

The rearrangement uses TRBV5-1 and TRBJ1-2, with a weak D call TRBD1 (6 bases). The ends were cut back, 0 bases at V and 3 bases at J, with 12 bases in the middle. Germline CDR1 and CDR2: SGHRS and YFSETQ. The CDR3 totals 15 residues. CDR3 amino acids: CASSLGRGRDYGYTF. The CDR3 nucleotides are TGCGCCAGCAGCTTGGGGCGGGGGCGCGACTATGGCTACACCTTC. Looking up the rest from reference TRBV5-1 and TRBJ1-2 gives the full variable domain: KAGVTQTPRYLIKTRGQQVTLSCSPISGHRSVSWYQQTPGQGLQFLFEYFSETQRNKGNFPGRFSGRQFSNSRSEMNVSTLELGDSALYLCASSLGRGRDYGYTFGSGTRLTVV.

The rearrangement links TRBV2 to TRBJ1-4; D may be TRBD1 (6 bases). Germline CDR1 is SNHLY and CDR2 is FYNNEI. V lost 3 bases and J 8 bases, leaving 16 bases between the germline ends. This CDR3 is 15 amino acids long. The CDR3 spells CASSDFRGRGEKLFF. In nucleotides, the CDR3 is TGTGCCAGCAGTGATTTCAGGGGACGAGGAGAAAAACTGTTTTTT.

This clone turned up a few times. The chain uses TRBV4-2 and TRBJ2-3, with D perhaps matching TRBD2 (6 bases). There are 14 residues in the CDR3. From germline, CDR1 is LGHNA and CDR2 YNFKEQ. V lost 3 bases to trimming and J lost 5 bases, with 12 bases between them. The DNA for the CDR3 is TGTGCCAGCAGCCAGGGGACTGCGGGAGATACGCAGTATTTT. It yields the protein CASSQGTAGDTQYF.

The gene calls are TRBV30 and TRBJ1-3, with a weak D call TRBD1 (5 bases). CDR3 length: 14 amino acids. Trimming pared 2 bases from V and 0 bases from J, leaving 8 bases between. Germline V gene sequence: CDR1 GTSNPN, CDR2 SVGIG (reference sequence). The CDR3 loop reads CAWSPGGSGNTIYF. The CDR3 region has the DNA TGTGCCTGGAGTCCGGGGGGCTCTGGAAACACCATATATTTT.

This rearrangement joins TRBV5-1 to TRBJ1-5; no reliable D call. V was shortened by 3 bases and J by 0 bases, with 13 bases between the two germline ends. This CDR3 contains 16 residues. Germline lookup yields CDR1 SGHRS and CDR2 YFSETQ. The DNA of the CDR3 is TGCGCCAGCAGCTGGGTAGGGAGCCATAGCAATCAGCCCCAGCATTTT. It specifies CASSWVGSHSNQPQHF.

The chain joins TRBV6-1 to TRBJ2-5, with 11 bases fitting TRBD2. The CDR3 contains 16 residues. From germline, CDR1 is MNHNS and CDR2 SASEGT. V was pared by 3 bases and J by 1 base, with 4 bases of the junction left unmatched. CDR3 DNA sequence: TGTGCCAGCAGTGAGGTAGCGGGGGGGGCCCAAGAGACCCAGTACTTC. As protein: CASSEVAGGAQETQYF.

The CDR3 loop reads CASSLGQGPRQYF. The CDR3 DNA sequence: TGTGCCAGCAGCTTGGGACAGGGGCCTCGGCAGTACTTC. This chain uses TRBV5-6 with TRBJ2-7; 8 nucleotides line up with TRBD1. Germline V lookup: CDR1 SGHDT, CDR2 YYEEEE. V gave up 0 bases and J gave up 9 bases; unmatched junction bases: 5. This CDR3 has 13 amino acids.

This clone turned up a few times. V usage is TRBV18 and J usage is TRBJ1-2; 7 bases are a match to TRBD1. From germline, CDR1 is KGHSH and CDR2 LQKENI. There are 12 residues in the CDR3. After removal of 4 bases from V and 6 bases from J, the junction contained 2 bases not matched to a gene. The CDR3 here is CASSRDRDGYTF. The CDR3, as DNA: TGTGCCAGCTCACGAGACAGGGATGGCTACACCTTC.

The chain couples TRBV18 to TRBJ2-7, with 9 bases that match TRBD2. Unmatched junction bases numbered 9, after V lost 3 bases and J lost 6 bases. The CDR3 consists of 15 residues. Germline V CDR1 and CDR2: KGHSH, LQKENI. The CDR3 loop reads CASSPESGGRVEQYF. CDR3 DNA sequence: TGTGCCAGCTCACCGGAAAGCGGGGGGAGGGTCGAGCAGTACTTC.

This clone occurred once. The rearrangement uses TRBV5-1 and TRBJ2-1; 10 nucleotides agree with TRBD2. The CDR3 covers 14 residues. After removal of 6 bases from V and 8 bases from J, the junction contained 8 bases not matched to a gene. The germline gives CDR1 SGHRS, CDR2 YFSETQ. As DNA, the CDR3 is TGCGCCAGCACCACGGGACTAGCGAGGGATGAGCAGTTCTTC. It specifies CASTTGLARDEQFF.

This chain uses TRBV5-1 with TRBJ1-2, with 7 bases identical to TRBD1. V lost 0 bases, J lost 7 bases, and 3 bases stayed unmatched. Germline V gives CDR1 SGHRS, CDR2 YFSETQ. The CDR3 is 13 residues long. The CDR3 here is CASSLESGGGYTF. For the CDR3, the DNA is TGCGCCAGCAGCTTGGAGTCAGGGGGTGGCTACACCTTC.

The chain carries TRBV25-1 and TRBJ1-2, with 7 bases that match TRBD1. The CDR3 has 14 residues. V lost 0 bases and J lost 4; bases outside the gene matches: 2. Looked up from germline, CDR1 is MGHDK and CDR2 is SYGVNS. The CDR3 DNA is TGTGCCAGCAGTGAATACGACAGGGTCTATGGCTACACCTTC. The encoded protein is CASSEYDRVYGYTF.

The chain couples TRBV19 to TRBJ2-4, with D possibly TRBD2 on 6 matching bases. Germline V CDR1 and CDR2: LNHDA, SQIVND (reference sequence). Between the trimmed V and J ends, which lost 5 bases and 5 bases, there was a span of 10 bases. The CDR3 runs 13 residues. CDR3 nucleotide sequence: TGTGCCAGTAGTGGGAGGAACCAAAACATTCAGTACTTC. Translation: CASSGRNQNIQYF.

The rearrangement uses TRBV5-1 and TRBJ2-7; D is perhaps TRBD2 (6 bases). CDR3 length: 15 amino acids. Trimming cost V 1 base and J 3 bases, with 14 bases left between them. Looked up from germline, CDR1 is SGHRS and CDR2 is YFSETQ. CDR3 nucleotide sequence: TGCGCCAGCAGCTTGCCCACGGGACTCGACTACGAGCAGTACTTC. Its protein product is CASSLPTGLDYEQYF.

This chain uses TRBV4-2 with TRBJ1-1; D is perhaps TRBD1 (5 bases). CDR1 and CDR2 from the germline V gene are LGHNA and YNFKEQ. This CDR3 contains 13 residues. Between the trimmed V and J ends, which lost 1 base and 3 bases, there was a span of 6 bases. CDR3 sequence (DNA): TGTGCCAGCAGCCAAGCGACAGACACTGAAGCTTTCTTT. Translation: CASSQATDTEAFF.